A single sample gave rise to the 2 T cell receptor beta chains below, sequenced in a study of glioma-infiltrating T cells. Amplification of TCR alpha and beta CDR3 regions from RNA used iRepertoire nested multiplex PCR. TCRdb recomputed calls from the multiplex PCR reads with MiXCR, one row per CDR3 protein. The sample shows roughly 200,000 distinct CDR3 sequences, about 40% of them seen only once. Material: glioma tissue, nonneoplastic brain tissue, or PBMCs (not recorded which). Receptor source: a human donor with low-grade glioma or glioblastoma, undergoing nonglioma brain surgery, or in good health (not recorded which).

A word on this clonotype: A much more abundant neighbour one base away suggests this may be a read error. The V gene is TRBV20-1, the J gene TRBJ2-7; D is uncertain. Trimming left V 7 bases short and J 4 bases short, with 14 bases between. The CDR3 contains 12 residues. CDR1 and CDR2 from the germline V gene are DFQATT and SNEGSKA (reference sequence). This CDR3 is CSVPDSRYEQYF. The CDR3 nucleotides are TGCAGTGTGCCCGATTCCCGTTACGAGCAGTACTTC.

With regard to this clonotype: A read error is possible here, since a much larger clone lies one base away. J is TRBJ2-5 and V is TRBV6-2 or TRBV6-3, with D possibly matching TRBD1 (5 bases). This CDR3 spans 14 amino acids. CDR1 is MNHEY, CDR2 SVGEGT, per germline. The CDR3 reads CASSPTRAQESQYF. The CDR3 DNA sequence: TGTGCCAGCTCACCGACCAGGGCCCAAGAGAGCCAGTACTTC.